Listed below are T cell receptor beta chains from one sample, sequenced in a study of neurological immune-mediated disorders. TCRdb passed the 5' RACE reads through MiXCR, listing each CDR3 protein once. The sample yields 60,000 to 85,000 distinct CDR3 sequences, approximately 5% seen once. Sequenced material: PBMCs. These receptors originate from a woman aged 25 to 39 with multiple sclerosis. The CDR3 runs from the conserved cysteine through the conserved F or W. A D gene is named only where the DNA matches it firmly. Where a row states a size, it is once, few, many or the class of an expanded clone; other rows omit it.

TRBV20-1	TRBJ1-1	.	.	CSAGAVGSAFF	TGCAGTGCTGGGGCCGTGGGGAGCGCTTTCTTT
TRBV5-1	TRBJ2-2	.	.	CASSLDATPGELFF	TGCGCCAGCAGCTTAGACGCGACCCCGGGGGAGCTGTTTTTT
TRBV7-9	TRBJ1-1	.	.	CASSDVRGAGEAFF	TGTGCCAGCAGCGACGTAAGGGGCGCGGGTGAAGCTTTCTTT
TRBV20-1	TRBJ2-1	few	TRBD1	CSARFYGGTGARNEQFF	TGCAGTGCTAGATTTTATGGGGGGACAGGGGCCCGCAATGAGCAGTTCTTC
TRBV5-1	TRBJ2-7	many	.	CASSGGGYEQYF	TGCGCCAGCAGCGGCGGTGGCTACGAGCAGTACTTC
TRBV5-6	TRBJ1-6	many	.	CASSSIQGTEIAYNSPLHF	TGTGCCAGCAGCTCAATACAAGGGACGGAGATAGCCTATAATTCACCCCTCCACTTT
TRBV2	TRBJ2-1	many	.	CASSAETADYNEQFF	TGTGCCAGCAGTGCGGAGACAGCCGACTACAATGAGCAGTTCTTC
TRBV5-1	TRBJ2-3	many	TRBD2	CASSLGAGGPTDTQYF	TGCGCCAGCAGTCTTGGCGCGGGAGGGCCGACAGATACGCAGTATTTT
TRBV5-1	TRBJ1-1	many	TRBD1	CASSFDRGLTEAFF	TGCGCCAGCAGCTTTGACAGGGGACTCACTGAAGCTTTCTTT
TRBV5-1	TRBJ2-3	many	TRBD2	CASSLEVLAGVQDTQYF	TGCGCCAGCAGCTTGGAGGTACTAGCGGGAGTACAAGATACGCAGTATTTT
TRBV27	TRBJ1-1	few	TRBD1	CASKKTGGGTEAFF	TGTGCCAGCAAAAAGACAGGGGGCGGAACTGAAGCTTTCTTT
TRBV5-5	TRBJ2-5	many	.	CASSFLDSSRGETQYF	TGTGCCAGCAGCTTTCTAGACAGTTCGAGAGGAGAGACCCAGTACTTC
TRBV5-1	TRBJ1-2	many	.	CASSLSFRVPGRVYGYTF	TGCGCCAGCAGCTTGTCGTTCAGGGTCCCCGGCCGGGTCTATGGCTACACCTTC
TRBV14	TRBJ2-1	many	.	CASSPSRSAAPGRPYNEQFF	TGTGCCAGCAGCCCTAGCCGGAGTGCGGCTCCAGGTCGGCCCTACAATGAGCAGTTCTTC
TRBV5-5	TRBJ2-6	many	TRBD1	CASRQGPISGANVLTF	TGTGCCAGCCGACAGGGGCCGATCTCTGGGGCCAACGTCCTGACTTTC
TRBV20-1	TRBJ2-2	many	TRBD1	CSARPPRGQSNTGELFF	TGCAGTGCTAGACCTCCTCGGGGACAGTCGAACACCGGGGAGCTGTTTTTT
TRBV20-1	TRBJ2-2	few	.	CSASPPGPSTGELFF	TGCAGTGCTAGTCCGCCGGGACCGAGCACCGGGGAGCTGTTTTTT
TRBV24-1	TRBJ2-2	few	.	CATSDLDRNTGELFF	TGTGCCACCAGTGATTTGGACAGAAACACCGGGGAGCTGTTTTTT
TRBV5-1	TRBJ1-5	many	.	CASSEDSSNQPQHF	TGCGCCAGCAGCGAAGACAGTAGCAATCAGCCCCAGCATTTT
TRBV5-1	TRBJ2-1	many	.	CASSFKGDEQFF	TGCGCCAGCAGCTTTAAAGGGGATGAGCAGTTCTTC
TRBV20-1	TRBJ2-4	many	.	CSARGVAKNIQYF	TGCAGTGCTAGAGGAGTAGCCAAAAACATTCAGTACTTC
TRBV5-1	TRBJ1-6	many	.	CASRGNAGSNSPLHF	TGCGCCAGCAGAGGAAACGCCGGATCAAATTCACCCCTCCACTTT
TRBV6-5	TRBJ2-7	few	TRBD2	CASSYSRGSYEQYF	TGTGCCAGCAGTTACTCGCGGGGGTCCTACGAGCAGTACTTC
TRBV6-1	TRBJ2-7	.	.	CASSRESSYEQYF	TGTGCCAGCAGCAGGGAATCCTCCTACGAGCAGTACTTC
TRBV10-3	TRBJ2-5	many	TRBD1	CAISGDRGQETQYF	TGTGCCATCAGTGGGGACAGGGGCCAAGAGACCCAGTACTTC
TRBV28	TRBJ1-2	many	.	CASSLRLLGANYGYTF	TGTGCCAGCAGTTTAAGGTTGTTGGGAGCTAACTATGGCTACACCTTC
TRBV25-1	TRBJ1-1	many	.	CASSVGLATEAFF	TGTGCCAGCAGTGTCGGACTGGCGACTGAAGCTTTCTTT
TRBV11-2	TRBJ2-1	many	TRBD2	CASSLELAGLTYNEQFF	TGTGCCAGCAGCTTAGAACTAGCGGGATTAACCTACAATGAGCAGTTCTTC
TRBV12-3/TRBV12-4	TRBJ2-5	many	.	CASSLGGGGVETQYF	TGTGCCAGCAGTTTAGGGGGAGGGGGCGTGGAGACCCAGTACTTC
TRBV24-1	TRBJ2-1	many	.	CATSVQGSSYNEQFF	TGTGCCACCAGTGTCCAGGGGAGCTCCTACAATGAGCAGTTCTTC
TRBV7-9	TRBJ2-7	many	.	CATPGRGAEQYF	TGTGCCACCCCCGGACGGGGGGCCGAGCAGTACTTC
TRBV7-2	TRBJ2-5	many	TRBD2	CASSLNPAGGSRETQYF	TGTGCCAGCAGCTTAAATCCAGCGGGGGGGTCCCGAGAGACCCAGTACTTC
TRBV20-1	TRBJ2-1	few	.	CSAHPIRNYNEQFF	TGCAGTGCTCACCCAATAAGGAACTACAATGAGCAGTTCTTC
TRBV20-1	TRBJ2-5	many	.	CSARGLTGKETQYF	TGCAGTGCTAGAGGGCTTACAGGAAAAGAGACCCAGTACTTC
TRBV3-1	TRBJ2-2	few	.	CASSQEGSGELFF	TGTGCCAGCAGCCAAGAGGGTTCCGGGGAGCTGTTTTTT
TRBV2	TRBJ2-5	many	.	CASSEVGGGSAETQYF	TGTGCCAGCAGTGAAGTGGGGGGAGGCAGCGCGGAGACCCAGTACTTC
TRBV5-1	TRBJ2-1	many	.	CASSFGYNEQFF	TGCGCCAGCAGCTTTGGTTACAATGAGCAGTTCTTC
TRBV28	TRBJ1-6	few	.	CASSALRGYSPLHF	TGTGCCAGCAGTGCCCTCAGGGGATACTCACCCCTCCACTTT
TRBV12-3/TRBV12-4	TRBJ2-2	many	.	CASRGTGELFF	TGTGCCAGCAGGGGCACCGGGGAGCTGTTTTTT